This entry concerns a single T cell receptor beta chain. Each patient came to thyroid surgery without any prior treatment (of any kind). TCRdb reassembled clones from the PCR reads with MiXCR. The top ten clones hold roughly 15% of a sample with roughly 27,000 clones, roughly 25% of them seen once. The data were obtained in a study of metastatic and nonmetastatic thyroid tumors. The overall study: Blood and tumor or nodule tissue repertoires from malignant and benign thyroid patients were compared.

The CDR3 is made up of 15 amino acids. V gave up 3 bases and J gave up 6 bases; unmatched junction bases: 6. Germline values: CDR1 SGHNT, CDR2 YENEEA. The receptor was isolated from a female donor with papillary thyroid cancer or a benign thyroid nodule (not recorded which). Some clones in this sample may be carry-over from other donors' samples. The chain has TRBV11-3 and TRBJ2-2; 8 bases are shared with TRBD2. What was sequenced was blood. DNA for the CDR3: TGTGCCAGCAGCTTCGTAGCGGGGATCTCCGGGGAGCTGTTTTTT. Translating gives CASSFVAGISGELFF.